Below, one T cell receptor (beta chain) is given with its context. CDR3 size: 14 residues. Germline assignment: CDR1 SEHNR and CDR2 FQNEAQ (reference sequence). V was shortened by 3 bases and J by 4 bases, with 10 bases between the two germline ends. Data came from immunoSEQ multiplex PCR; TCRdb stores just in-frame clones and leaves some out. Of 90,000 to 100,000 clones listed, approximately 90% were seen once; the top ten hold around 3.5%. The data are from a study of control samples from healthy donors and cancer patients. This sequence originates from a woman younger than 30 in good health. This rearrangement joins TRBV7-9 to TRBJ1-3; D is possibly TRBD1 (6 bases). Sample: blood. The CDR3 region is CASSFKGDGNTIYF. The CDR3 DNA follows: TGTGCCAGCAGCTTTAAGGGGGACGGAAACACCATATATTTT. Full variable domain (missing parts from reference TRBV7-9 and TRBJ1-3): DTGVSQNPRHKITKRGQNVTFRCDPISEHNRLYWYRQTLGQGPEFLTYFQNEAQLEKSRLLSDRFSAERPKGSFSTLEIQRTEQGDSAMYLCASSFKGDGNTIYFGEGSWLTVV.